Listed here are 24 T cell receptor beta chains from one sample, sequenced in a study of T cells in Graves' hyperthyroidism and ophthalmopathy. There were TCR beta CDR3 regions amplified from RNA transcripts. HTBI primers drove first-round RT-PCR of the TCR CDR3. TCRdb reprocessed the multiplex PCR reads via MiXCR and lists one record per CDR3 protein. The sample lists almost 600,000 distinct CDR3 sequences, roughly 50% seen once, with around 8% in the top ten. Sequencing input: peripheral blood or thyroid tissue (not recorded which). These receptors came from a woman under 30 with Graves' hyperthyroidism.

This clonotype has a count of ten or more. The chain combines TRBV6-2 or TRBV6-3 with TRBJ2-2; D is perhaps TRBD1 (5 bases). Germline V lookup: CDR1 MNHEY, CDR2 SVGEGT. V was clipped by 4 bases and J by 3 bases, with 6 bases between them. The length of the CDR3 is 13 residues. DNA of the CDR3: TGTGCCAGCAGTTTGACAGACACCGGGGAGCTGTTTTTT. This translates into CASSLTDTGELFF.

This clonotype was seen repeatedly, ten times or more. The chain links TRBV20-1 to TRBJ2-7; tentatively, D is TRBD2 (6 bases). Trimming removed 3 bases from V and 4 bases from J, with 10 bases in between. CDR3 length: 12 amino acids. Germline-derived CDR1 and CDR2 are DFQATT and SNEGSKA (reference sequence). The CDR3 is CSARRDGYEQYF. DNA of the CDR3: TGCAGTGCTAGGCGGGATGGATACGAGCAGTACTTC.

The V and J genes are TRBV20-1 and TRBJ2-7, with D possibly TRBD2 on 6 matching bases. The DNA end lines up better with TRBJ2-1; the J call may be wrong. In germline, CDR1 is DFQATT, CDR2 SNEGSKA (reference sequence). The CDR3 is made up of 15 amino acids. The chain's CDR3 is CSAPLRKTRGDEQFF. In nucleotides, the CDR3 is TGCAGTGCCCCCTTACGTAAGACTAGGGGTGATGAGCAGTTCTTC.

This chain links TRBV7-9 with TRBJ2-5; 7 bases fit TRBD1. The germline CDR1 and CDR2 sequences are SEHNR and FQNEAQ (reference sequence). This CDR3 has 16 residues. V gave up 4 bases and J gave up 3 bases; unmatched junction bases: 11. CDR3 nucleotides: TGTGCCAGCAGCTCCATGGCAGGGGGAACTGAAGAGACCCAGTACTTC. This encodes CASSSMAGGTEETQYF.

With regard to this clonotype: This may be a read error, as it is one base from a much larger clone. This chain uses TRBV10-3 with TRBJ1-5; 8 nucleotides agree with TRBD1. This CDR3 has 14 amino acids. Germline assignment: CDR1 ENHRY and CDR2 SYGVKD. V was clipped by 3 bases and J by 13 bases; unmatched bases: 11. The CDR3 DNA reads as TGTGCCATCAGTGAAAAAGGGACAGGCTATTCTCAGCATTTT. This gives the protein CAISEKGTGYSQHF.

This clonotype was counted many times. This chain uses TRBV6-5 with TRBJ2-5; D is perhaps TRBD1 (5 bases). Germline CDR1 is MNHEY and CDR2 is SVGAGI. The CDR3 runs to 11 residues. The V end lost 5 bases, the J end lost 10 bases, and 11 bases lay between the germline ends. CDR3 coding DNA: TGTGCCAGCAGTCAAGGGGTCAACCAGTACTTC. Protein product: CASSQGVNQYF.

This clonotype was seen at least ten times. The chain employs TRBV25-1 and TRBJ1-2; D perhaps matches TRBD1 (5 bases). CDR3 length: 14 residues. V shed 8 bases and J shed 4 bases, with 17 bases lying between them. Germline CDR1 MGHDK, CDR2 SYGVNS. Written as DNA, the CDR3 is TGTGCCAGCCGTACGGGGGGTTTTAGCTATGGCTACACCTTC. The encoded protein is CASRTGGFSYGYTF.

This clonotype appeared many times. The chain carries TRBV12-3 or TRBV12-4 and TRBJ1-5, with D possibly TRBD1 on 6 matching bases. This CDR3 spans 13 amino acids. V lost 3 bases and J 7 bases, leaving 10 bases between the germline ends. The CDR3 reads CASSLQGRQPQHF. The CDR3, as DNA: TGTGCCAGCAGTTTGCAGGGGAGGCAGCCCCAGCATTTT.

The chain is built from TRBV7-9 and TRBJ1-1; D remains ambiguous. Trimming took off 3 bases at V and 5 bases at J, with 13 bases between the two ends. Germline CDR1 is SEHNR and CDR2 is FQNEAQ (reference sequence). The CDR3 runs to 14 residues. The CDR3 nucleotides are TGTGCCAGCAGCTTGGGAGGTCGACAAACTGAAGCTTTCTTT. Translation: CASSLGGRQTEAFF.

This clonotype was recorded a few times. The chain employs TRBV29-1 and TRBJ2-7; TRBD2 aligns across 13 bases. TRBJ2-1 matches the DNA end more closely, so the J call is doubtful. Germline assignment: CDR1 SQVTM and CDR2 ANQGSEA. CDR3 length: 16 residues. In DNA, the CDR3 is TGCAGCGTTGAAGAAGTTGGACTAGCGGGGGTCAATGAGCAGTTCTTC. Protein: CSVEEVGLAGVNEQFF.

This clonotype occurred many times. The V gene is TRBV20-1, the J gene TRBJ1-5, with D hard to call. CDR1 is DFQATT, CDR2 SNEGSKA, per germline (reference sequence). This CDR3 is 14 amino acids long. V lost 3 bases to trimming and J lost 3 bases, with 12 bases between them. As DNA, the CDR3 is TGCAGTGCTAGGTACACGGGAGCCAATCAGCCCCAGCATTTT. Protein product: CSARYTGANQPQHF.

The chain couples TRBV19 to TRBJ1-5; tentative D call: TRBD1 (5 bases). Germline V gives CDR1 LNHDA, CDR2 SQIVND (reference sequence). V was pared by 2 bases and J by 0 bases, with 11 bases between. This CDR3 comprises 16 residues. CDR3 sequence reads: CASSIKGTNSNQPQHF. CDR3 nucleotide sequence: TGTGCCAGTAGTATAAAAGGGACTAATAGCAATCAGCCCCAGCATTTT.

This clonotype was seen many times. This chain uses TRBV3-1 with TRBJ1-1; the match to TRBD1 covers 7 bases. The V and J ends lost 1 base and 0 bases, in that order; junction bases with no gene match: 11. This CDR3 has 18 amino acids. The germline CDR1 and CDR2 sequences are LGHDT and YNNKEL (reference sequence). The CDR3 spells CASSQGGRRGPMNTEAFF. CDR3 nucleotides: TGTGCCAGCAGCCAAGGCGGAAGGAGGGGGCCCATGAACACTGAAGCTTTCTTT.

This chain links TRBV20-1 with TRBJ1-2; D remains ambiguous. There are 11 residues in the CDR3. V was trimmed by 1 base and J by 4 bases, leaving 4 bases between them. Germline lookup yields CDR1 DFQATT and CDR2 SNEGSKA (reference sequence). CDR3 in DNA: TGCAGTGCTAGAGGTGCCTATGGCTACACCTTC. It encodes CSARGAYGYTF.

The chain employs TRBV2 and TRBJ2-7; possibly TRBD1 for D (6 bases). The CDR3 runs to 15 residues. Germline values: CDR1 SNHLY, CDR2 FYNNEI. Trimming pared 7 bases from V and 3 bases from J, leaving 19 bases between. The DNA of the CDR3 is TGTGCCAGCATTAAACCGGGACACACTGACTACGAGCAGTACTTC. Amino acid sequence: CASIKPGHTDYEQYF.

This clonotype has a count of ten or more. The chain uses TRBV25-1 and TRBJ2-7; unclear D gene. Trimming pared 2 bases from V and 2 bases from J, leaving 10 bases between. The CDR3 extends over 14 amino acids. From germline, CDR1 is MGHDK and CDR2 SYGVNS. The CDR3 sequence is CASSEQQAAYEQYF. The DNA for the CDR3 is TGTGCCAGCAGTGAACAGCAGGCGGCCTACGAGCAGTACTTC.

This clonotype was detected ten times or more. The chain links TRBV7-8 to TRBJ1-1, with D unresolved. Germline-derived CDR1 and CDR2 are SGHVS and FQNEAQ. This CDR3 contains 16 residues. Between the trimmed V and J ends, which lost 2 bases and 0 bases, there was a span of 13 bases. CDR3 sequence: CASSLSRESMNTEAFF. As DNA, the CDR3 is TGTGCCAGCAGCTTAAGTCGGGAATCGATGAACACTGAAGCTTTCTTT. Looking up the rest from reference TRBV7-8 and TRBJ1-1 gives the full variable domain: GAGVSQSPRYKVAKRGQDVALRCDPISGHVSLFWYQQALGQGPEFLTYFQNEAQLDKSGLPSDRFFAERPEGSVSTLKIQRTQQEDSAVYLCASSLSRESMNTEAFFGQGTRLTVV.

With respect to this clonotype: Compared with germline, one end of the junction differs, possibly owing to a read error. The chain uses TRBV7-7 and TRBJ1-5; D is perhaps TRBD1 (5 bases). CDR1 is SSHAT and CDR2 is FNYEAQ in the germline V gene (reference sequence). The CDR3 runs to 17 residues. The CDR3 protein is CASSPRGSLPINQPQHF. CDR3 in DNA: TGTGCTAGCAGTCCCCGGGGGAGCCTCCCCATCAATCAGCCCCAGCATTTT.

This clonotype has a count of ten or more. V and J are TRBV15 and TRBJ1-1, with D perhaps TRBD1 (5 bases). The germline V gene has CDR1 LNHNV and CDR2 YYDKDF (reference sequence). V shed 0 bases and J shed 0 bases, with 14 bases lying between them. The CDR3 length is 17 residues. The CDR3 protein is CATSRDRFAGLNTEAFF. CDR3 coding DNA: TGTGCCACCAGCAGAGATCGGTTCGCAGGGTTGAACACTGAAGCTTTCTTT.

This CDR3 is CATSDRTSGSSNQPQHF. As DNA, the CDR3 is TGTGCCACCAGTGACAGAACTAGCGGGAGTAGCAATCAGCCCCAGCATTTT. The chain joins TRBV24-1 to TRBJ1-5; no definite D call. The V end lost 4 bases, the J end lost 0 bases, and 15 bases lay between the germline ends. This CDR3 contains 17 residues. Germline CDR1 is KGHDR and CDR2 is SFDVKD.

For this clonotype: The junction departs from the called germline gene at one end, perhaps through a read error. CDR3 loop: CASSRQGALVYDYTF. In DNA, the CDR3 is TGTGCCAGCAGTCGACAGGGGGCGCTGGTCTATGACTACACCTTC. V is TRBV2 and J is TRBJ1-2, with 10 bases matching TRBD1. Germline V gene data show CDR1 as SNHLY and CDR2 as FYNNEI. The CDR3 is 15 amino acids.

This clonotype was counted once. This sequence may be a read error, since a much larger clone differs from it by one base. This CDR3 is CSAANPGTQNF. For the CDR3, the DNA is TGCAGTGCCGCGAACCCCGGGACCCAGAACTTC. The chain recombines TRBV20-1 with TRBJ2-5; D tentatively reads TRBD1 or TRBD2 (5 bases each). The CDR3 runs 11 residues. Germline CDR1 DFQATT, CDR2 SNEGSKA (reference sequence).

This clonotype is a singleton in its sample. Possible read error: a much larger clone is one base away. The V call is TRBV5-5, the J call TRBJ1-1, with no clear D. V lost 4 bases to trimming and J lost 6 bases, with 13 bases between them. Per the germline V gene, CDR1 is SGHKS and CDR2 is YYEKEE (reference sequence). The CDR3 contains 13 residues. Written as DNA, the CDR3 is TGTGCCAGCAGCGAAATTATACAGCCTGAAGCTTTCTTT. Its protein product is CASSEIIQPEAFF.

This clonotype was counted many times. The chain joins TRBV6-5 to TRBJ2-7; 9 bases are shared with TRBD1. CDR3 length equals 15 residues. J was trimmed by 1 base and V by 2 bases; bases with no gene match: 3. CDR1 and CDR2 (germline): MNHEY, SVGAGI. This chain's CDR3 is CASSYGTGWSYEQYF. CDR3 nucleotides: TGTGCCAGCAGTTACGGGACAGGGTGGTCCTACGAGCAGTACTTC.